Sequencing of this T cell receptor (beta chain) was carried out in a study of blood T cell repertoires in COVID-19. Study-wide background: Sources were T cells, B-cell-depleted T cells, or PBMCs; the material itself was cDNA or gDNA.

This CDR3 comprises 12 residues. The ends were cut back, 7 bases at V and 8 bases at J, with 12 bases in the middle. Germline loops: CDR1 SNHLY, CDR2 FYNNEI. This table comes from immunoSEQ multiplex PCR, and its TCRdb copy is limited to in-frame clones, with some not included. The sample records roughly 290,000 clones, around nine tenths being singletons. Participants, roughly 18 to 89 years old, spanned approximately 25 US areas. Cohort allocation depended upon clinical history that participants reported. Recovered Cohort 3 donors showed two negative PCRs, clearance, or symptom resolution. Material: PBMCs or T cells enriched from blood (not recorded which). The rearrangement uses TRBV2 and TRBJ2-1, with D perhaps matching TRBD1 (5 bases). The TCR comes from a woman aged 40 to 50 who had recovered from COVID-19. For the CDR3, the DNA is TGTGCCAGCAAGGGGCCTTTGGATGAGCAGTTCTTC. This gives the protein CASKGPLDEQFF.